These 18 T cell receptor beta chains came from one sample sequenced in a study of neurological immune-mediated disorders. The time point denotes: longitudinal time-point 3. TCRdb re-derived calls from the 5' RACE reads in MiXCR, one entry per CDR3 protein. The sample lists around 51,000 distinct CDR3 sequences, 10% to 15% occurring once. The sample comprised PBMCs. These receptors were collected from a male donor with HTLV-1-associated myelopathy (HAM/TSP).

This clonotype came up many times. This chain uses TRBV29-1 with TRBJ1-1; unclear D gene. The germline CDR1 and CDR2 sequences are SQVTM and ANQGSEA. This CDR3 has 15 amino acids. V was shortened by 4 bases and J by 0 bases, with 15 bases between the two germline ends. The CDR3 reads CSVVPGEPMNTEAFF. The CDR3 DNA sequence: TGCAGCGTTGTTCCGGGAGAACCGATGAACACTGAAGCTTTCTTT.

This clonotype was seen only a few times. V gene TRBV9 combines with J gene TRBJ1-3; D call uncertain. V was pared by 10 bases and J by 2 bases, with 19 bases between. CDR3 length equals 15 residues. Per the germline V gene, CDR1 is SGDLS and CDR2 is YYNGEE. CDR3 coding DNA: TGTGCCTCCACGGAGGGTGCGTCGGCTGGAAACACCATATATTTT. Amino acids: CASTEGASAGNTIYF.

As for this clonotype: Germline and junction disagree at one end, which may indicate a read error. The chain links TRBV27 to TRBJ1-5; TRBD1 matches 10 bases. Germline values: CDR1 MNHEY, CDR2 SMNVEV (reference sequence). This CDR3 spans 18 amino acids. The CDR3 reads CANSLMGQGSPGSQPRHF. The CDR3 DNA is TGTGCCAACAGCTTAATGGGACAGGGGTCCCCGGGGTCTCAGCCCCGGCATTTT.

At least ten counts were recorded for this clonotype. The CDR3 nucleotides are TGTGCCAGCAGCCAAGATATGGTCTCCTACAATGAGCAGTTCTTC. This gives the protein CASSQDMVSYNEQFF. This chain uses TRBV3-1 with TRBJ2-1, with no clear D. CDR3 length: 15 residues. CDR1 is LGHDT, CDR2 YNNKEL, per germline (reference sequence). V dropped 0 bases and J dropped 0 bases, with 6 bases sitting between them.

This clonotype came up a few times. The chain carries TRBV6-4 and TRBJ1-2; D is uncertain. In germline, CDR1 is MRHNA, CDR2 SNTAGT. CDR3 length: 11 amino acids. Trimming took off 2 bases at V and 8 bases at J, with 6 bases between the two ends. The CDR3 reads CASSDLRGYTF. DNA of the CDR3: TGTGCCAGCAGTGACCTGAGGGGCTACACCTTC.

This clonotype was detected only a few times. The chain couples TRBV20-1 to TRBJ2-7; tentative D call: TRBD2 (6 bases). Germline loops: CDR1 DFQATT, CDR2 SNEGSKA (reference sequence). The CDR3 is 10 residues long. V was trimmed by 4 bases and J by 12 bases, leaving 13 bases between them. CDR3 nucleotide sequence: TGCAGTGCTAACCGGGACTCTACGTACTTC. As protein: CSANRDSTYF.

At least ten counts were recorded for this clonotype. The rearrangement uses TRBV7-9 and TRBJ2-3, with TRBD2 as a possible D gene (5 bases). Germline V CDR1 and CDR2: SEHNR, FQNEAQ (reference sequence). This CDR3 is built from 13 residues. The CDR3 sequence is CASLPNRGDTQYF. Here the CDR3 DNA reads TGTGCGAGCTTACCAAACCGGGGAGATACGCAGTATTTT. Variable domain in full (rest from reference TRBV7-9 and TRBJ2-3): DTGVSQNPRHKITKRGQNVTFRCDPISEHNRLYWYRQTLGQGPEFLTYFQNEAQLEKSRLLSDRFSAERPKGSFSTLEIQRTEQGDSAMYLCASLPNRGDTQYFGPGTRLTVL.

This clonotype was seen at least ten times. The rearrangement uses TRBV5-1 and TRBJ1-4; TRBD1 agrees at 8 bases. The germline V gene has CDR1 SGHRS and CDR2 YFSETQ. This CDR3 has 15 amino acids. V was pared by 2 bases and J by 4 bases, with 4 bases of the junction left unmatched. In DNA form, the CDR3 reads TGCGCCAGCAGCTTCACAGGGGGAGGTAATGAAAAACTGTTTTTT. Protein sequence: CASSFTGGGNEKLFF.

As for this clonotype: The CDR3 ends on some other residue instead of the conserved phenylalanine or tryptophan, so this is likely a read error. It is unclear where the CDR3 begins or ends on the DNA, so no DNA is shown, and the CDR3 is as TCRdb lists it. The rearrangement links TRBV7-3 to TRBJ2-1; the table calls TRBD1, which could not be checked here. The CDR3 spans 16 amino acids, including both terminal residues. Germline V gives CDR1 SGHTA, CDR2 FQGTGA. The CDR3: CASSPGPGMADNEQLL.

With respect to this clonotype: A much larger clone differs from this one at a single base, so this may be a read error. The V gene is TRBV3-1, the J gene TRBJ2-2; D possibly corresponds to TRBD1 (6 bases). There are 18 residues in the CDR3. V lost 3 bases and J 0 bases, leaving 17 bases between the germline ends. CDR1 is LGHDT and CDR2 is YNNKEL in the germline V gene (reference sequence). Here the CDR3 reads CASSQAVWGPANTGELFF. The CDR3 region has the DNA TGTGCCAGCAGCCAGGCGGTCTGGGGGCCCGCGAACACCGGGGAGCTGTTTTTT.

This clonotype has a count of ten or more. CDR3 coding DNA: TGTGCCAGCGACGGGGGGGAGTTCACAGATACGCAGTATTTT. Translated: CASDGGEFTDTQYF. This chain uses TRBV12-3 or TRBV12-4 with TRBJ2-3, with 8 bases fitting TRBD2. Trimming took 8 bases from V and 2 from J; bases not matched to a gene: 6. The CDR3 runs 14 residues.

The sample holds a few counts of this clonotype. CDR3 sequence (DNA): TGTGCCAGCAGACCGGCAGGGGGCGGAGGTCAGCCCCAGCATTTT. It yields the protein CASRPAGGGGQPQHF. The chain joins TRBV7-2 to TRBJ1-5; TRBD1 matches at 8 bases. Per germline, CDR1 SGHTA and CDR2 FQGNSA. The CDR3 extends over 15 amino acids. The V and J ends lost 6 bases and 6 bases, in that order; junction bases with no gene match: 10.

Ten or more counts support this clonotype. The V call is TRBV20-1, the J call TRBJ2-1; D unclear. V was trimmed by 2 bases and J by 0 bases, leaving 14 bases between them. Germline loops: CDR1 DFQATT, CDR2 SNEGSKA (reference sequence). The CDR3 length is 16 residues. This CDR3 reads CSARFVQASSYNEQFF. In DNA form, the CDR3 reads TGCAGTGCTAGATTTGTTCAGGCGAGCTCCTACAATGAGCAGTTCTTC.

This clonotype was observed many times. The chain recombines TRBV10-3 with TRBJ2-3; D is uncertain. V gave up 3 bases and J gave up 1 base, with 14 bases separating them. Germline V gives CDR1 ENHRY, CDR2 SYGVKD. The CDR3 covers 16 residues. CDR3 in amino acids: CAISEFRLVGTDTQYF. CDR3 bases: TGTGCCATCAGTGAATTCAGACTTGTCGGCACAGATACGCAGTATTTT.

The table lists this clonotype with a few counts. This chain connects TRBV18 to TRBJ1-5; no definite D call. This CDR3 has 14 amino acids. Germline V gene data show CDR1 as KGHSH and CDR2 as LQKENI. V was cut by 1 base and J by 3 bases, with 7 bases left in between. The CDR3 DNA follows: TGTGCCAGCTCACCACGCGACTCCAATCAGCCCCAGCATTTT. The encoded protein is CASSPRDSNQPQHF.

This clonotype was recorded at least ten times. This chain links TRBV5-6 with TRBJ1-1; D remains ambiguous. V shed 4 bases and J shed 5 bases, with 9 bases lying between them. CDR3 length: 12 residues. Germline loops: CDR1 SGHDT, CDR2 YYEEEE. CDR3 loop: CASSRARTEAFF. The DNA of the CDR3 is TGTGCCAGCAGCCGAGCCCGGACTGAAGCTTTCTTT. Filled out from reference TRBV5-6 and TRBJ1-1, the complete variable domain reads DAGVTQSPTHLIKTRGQQVTLRCSPKSGHDTVSWYQQALGQGPQFIFQYYEEEERQRGNFPDRFSGHQFPNYSSELNVNALLLGDSALYLCASSRARTEAFFGQGTRLTVV.

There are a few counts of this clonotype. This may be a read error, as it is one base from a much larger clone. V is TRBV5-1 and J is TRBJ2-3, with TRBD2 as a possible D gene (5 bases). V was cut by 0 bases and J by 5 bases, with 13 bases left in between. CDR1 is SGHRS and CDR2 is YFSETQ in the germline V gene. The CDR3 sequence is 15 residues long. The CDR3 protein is CASSLGQYGKDTQYF. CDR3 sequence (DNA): TGCGCCAGCAGCTTGGGGCAGTACGGGAAAGATACGCAGTATTTT.

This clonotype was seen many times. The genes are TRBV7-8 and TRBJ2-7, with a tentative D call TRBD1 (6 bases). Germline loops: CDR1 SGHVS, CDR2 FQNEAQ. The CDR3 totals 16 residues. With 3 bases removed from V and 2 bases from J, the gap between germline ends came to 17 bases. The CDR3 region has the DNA TGTGCCAGCAGCTTTATGGTGGGGGCGATAGCCTACGAGCAGTACTTC. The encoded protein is CASSFMVGAIAYEQYF.